These 24 T cell receptor beta chains were sequenced from one sample in a study of blood T cell repertoires in COVID-19. Profiling relied on immunoSEQ multiplex PCR, and the TCRdb table lists in-frame clones only, not all of them. The data contain a few hundred thousand clones, roughly 90% of them singletons. The sample consisted of peripheral blood. The receptors stem from a woman between 55 and 75 years old with COVID-19, enrolled during active disease.

V is TRBV19 and J is TRBJ2-1; D possibly corresponds to TRBD2 (6 bases). CDR3 size: 15 residues. Germline V gives CDR1 LNHDA, CDR2 SQIVND (reference sequence). V gave up 6 bases and J gave up 0 bases, with 12 bases separating them. The CDR3 DNA reads TGTGCCAGTAGACCCCCGGGACTCTCCTACAATGAGCAGTTCTTC. Translated: CASRPPGLSYNEQFF.

This chain links TRBV19 with TRBJ2-3; no reliable D call. CDR1 and CDR2 (germline): LNHDA, SQIVND (reference sequence). The V and J ends lost 1 base and 6 bases respectively, with 11 bases between them. This CDR3 is 14 amino acids long. CDR3 loop: CASSIGGHRDTQYF. The DNA of the CDR3 is TGTGCCAGTAGTATAGGAGGCCACCGGGATACGCAGTATTTT.

J is TRBJ1-4 and V is TRBV7-9; D is ambiguous. Trimming took off 3 bases at V and 0 bases at J, with 5 bases between the two ends. Germline lookup yields CDR1 SEHNR and CDR2 FQNEAQ (reference sequence). The length of the CDR3 is 14 residues. The CDR3: CASSFTTTNEKLFF. In DNA form, the CDR3 reads TGTGCCAGCAGCTTCACAACAACTAATGAAAAACTGTTTTTT.

This chain uses TRBV4-2 with TRBJ2-7; a possible D gene is TRBD2 (5 bases). V lost 0 bases and J 4 bases, leaving 10 bases between the germline ends. In germline, CDR1 is LGHNA, CDR2 YNFKEQ. There are 14 residues in the CDR3. CDR3 sequence: CASSQDPGNYEQYF. The CDR3 DNA sequence: TGTGCCAGCAGCCAAGATCCGGGGAATTACGAGCAGTACTTC.

The chain carries TRBV13 and TRBJ1-2, with TRBD1 matching over 8 bases. The V segment lost 11 bases and the J segment 4 bases; nucleotides outside the gene matches: 12. Germline CDR1 PRHDT, CDR2 FYEKMQ (reference sequence). There are 14 residues in the CDR3. This chain's CDR3 is CAPSCGDRFYGYTF. The CDR3 DNA follows: TGTGCCCCTTCATGTGGGGACAGGTTCTATGGCTACACCTTC.

The chain has TRBV6-4 and TRBJ2-5; 10 bases match TRBD1. Germline trimming cut 6 bases from V and 5 bases from J; bases unmatched to any gene: 3. The CDR3 runs to 13 residues. Germline CDR1 reads MRHNA; CDR2 reads SNTAGT. This CDR3 reads CASSSDRGETQYF. The CDR3 DNA reads as TGTGCCAGCAGCTCGGACAGGGGGGAGACCCAGTACTTC.

The chain links TRBV7-2 to TRBJ2-3, with 12 positions matching TRBD2. Germline values: CDR1 SGHTA, CDR2 FQGNSA. Trimming cost V 3 bases and J 6 bases; bases outside gene matches: 4. The CDR3 contains 15 residues. CDR3 amino acids: CASSFRTSGMDTQYF. The CDR3 region has the DNA TGTGCCAGCAGCTTCCGGACTAGCGGGATGGATACGCAGTATTTT.

The chain joins TRBV19 to TRBJ2-2; D possibly corresponds to TRBD2 (6 bases). The CDR3 extends over 15 amino acids. The germline V gene has CDR1 LNHDA and CDR2 SQIVND (reference sequence). Trimming removed 9 bases at V and 8 bases at J, with 22 bases between. The CDR3 region is CASRAGSLGEGELFF. CDR3 sequence (DNA): TGTGCCAGCCGCGCGGGGTCTTTAGGTGAAGGGGAGCTGTTTTTT.

The chain employs TRBV5-8 and TRBJ1-1; D is possibly TRBD1 (5 bases). CDR1 and CDR2 from the germline V gene are SGHTS and YDEGEE. There are 15 residues in the CDR3. V was shortened by 6 bases and J by 1 base, with 16 bases between the two germline ends. In nucleotides, the CDR3 is TGTGCCAGCACCCTTCCCGGGGGAGGGAACACTGAAGCTTTCTTT. Translated: CASTLPGGGNTEAFF.

This chain uses TRBV2 with TRBJ1-2; unclear D gene. Germline values: CDR1 SNHLY, CDR2 FYNNEI. Deletions cut 2 bases from V and 8 bases from J, with 9 bases between. The CDR3 extends over 12 amino acids. The DNA of the CDR3 is TGTGCCAGCAGTGAACGGAGGAGAGGCTACACCTTC. Protein sequence: CASSERRRGYTF.

The chain carries TRBV3-1 (or the pseudogene TRBV3-2) and TRBJ1-6, with TRBD1 identical over 7 bases. Germline values: CDR1 LGHDT, CDR2 YNNKEL (reference sequence). The CDR3 contains 18 residues. V dropped 5 bases and J dropped 4; count of bases not matched to a gene: 14. CDR3 sequence: CASSSNTGAARYNSPLHF. The CDR3 DNA is TGTGCCAGCAGCTCGAATACAGGGGCAGCGCGATATAATTCACCCCTCCACTTT.

The rearrangement uses TRBV6-4 and TRBJ1-4, with TRBD1 matching over 9 bases. Germline CDR1 reads MRHNA; CDR2 reads SNTAGT. The length of the CDR3 is 15 residues. V shed 6 bases, J shed 5 bases, and the junction held 7 bases outside the gene matches. The CDR3 coding sequence is TGTGCCAGCAGACGCACAGGGGGCTGGAATGAAAAACTGTTTTTT. Amino acids: CASRRTGGWNEKLFF.

This clone was detected once. The rearrangement joins TRBV5-5 to TRBJ1-4, with 8 bases matching TRBD1. CDR3 length: 15 amino acids. V was pared by 4 bases and J by 5 bases, with 7 bases of the junction left unmatched. Germline loops: CDR1 SGHKS, CDR2 YYEKEE (reference sequence). The CDR3 region has the DNA TGTGCCAGCAGCATCACCGGGACAGGCAATGAAAAACTGTTTTTT. Translating it yields CASSITGTGNEKLFF.

The CDR3 sequence: CASSYTREKLFF. CDR3 nucleotide sequence: TGTGCCAGCAGTTACACCAGGGAAAAACTGTTTTTT. The V call is TRBV6-5, the J call TRBJ1-4; D gene ambiguous. V lost 2 bases, J lost 8 bases, and 6 bases lay in between. The germline CDR1 and CDR2 sequences are MNHEY and SVGAGI. The CDR3 contains 12 residues.

The chain employs TRBV21-1 and TRBJ2-3; TRBD1 is the table's D call, not checked against the DNA. TRBV21-1 is marked as a pseudogene. The CDR3 spans 16 residues. DNA for the CDR3: TGTGCCAGCAGCAGCCGGGACAGAGTAGTTCCAGATACGCAGTATTTT. It codes for CASSSRDRVVPDTQYF.

The chain couples TRBV28 to TRBJ1-2, with 10 bases aligning to TRBD1. Germline CDR1 is MDHEN and CDR2 is SYDVKM. CDR3 length equals 14 residues. After removal of 6 bases from V and 4 bases from J, the junction contained 5 bases not matched to a gene. The CDR3 is CASRETGGSYGYTF. The CDR3 DNA reads as TGTGCCAGCAGGGAGACAGGGGGCAGCTATGGCTACACCTTC.

Remarks on this clone: One end of the junction fails to match germline, which may point to a read error. The chain employs TRBV6-5 and TRBJ1-6; D ambiguous. The CDR3 spans 12 residues. The germline V gene encodes CDR1 MNHEY and CDR2 SVGAGI. As DNA, the CDR3 is TGTGCCACCAGTTGGCCCAATTCACCCCTCCACTTT. Translated: CATSWPNSPLHF.

This chain uses TRBV5-8 with TRBJ1-1; D uncertain. Germline V CDR1 and CDR2: SGHTS, YDEGEE. Trimming removed 8 bases from V and 2 bases from J, with 16 bases in between. The CDR3 is made up of 14 amino acids. CDR3 DNA: TGTGCCAGTTGGCGGGGAGGGCTCAACACTGAAGCTTTCTTT. Its translation is CASWRGGLNTEAFF.

The chain is built from TRBV28 and TRBJ1-2; tentative D call: TRBD1 (5 bases). Trimming stripped 10 bases from V and 4 bases from J, with 28 bases between. From germline, CDR1 is MDHEN and CDR2 SYDVKM. The CDR3 sequence is 17 residues long. The CDR3 DNA reads TGTGCCACCATGGGGTGGAAGAACCGGGGGGTAGGCTATGGCTACACCTTC. It translates to CATMGWKNRGVGYGYTF.

This chain uses TRBV3-1 (or the pseudogene TRBV3-2) with TRBJ1-2; no clear D gene. The germline V gene has CDR1 LGHDT and CDR2 YNNKEL (reference sequence). This CDR3 has 17 amino acids. V was trimmed by 0 bases and J by 4 bases, leaving 18 bases between them. The CDR3 protein is CASSQDQKTRPLYGYTF. The CDR3 coding sequence is TGTGCCAGCAGCCAAGATCAGAAGACAAGGCCTCTCTATGGCTACACCTTC.

V gene TRBV18 combines with J gene TRBJ1-1; TRBD1 matches at 8 bases. This CDR3 comprises 15 residues. V lost 2 bases and J lost 5; bases outside the gene matches: 7. CDR1 and CDR2 (germline): KGHSH, LQKENI. CDR3 sequence (DNA): TGTGCCAGCTCACCAGGGCACACAGGGGGAACTGAAGCTTTCTTT. As protein: CASSPGHTGGTEAFF.

V and J are TRBV5-1 and TRBJ1-2; possible D gene TRBD1, 6 bases. The CDR3 spans 11 residues. Trimming pared 8 bases from V and 6 bases from J, leaving 11 bases between. CDR1 and CDR2 from the germline V gene are SGHRS and YFSETQ. The CDR3 DNA reads TGCGCCAGTCGAGAGGGGGATGGCTACACCTTC. Translating gives CASREGDGYTF.

V usage is TRBV5-6 and J usage is TRBJ1-6; D is ambiguous. This CDR3 contains 16 residues. V lost 5 bases and J 0 bases, leaving 12 bases between the germline ends. CDR1 and CDR2 (germline): SGHDT, YYEEEE. The CDR3 coding sequence is TGTGCCAGCAGATTGATGGGGAGCTCCTATAATTCACCCCTCCACTTT. Translating it yields CASRLMGSSYNSPLHF.

This sequence joins TRBV11-2 and TRBJ2-4; D not certain. CDR1 is SGHAT and CDR2 is FQNNGV in the germline V gene. V dropped 1 base and J dropped 8 bases, with 3 bases sitting between them. The CDR3 extends over 11 amino acids. The CDR3 is CASSLAHIQYF. The CDR3 nucleotides read TGTGCCAGCAGCTTAGCTCACATTCAGTACTTC.